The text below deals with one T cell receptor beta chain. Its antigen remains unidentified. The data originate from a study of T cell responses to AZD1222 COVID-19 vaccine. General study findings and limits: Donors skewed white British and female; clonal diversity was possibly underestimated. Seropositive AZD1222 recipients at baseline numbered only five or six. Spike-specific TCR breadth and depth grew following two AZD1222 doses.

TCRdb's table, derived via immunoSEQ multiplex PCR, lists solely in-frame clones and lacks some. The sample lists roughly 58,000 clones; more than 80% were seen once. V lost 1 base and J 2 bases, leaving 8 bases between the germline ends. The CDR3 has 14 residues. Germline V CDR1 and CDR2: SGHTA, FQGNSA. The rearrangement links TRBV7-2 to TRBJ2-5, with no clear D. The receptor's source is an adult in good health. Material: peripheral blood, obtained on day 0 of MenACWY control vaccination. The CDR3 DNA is TGTGCCAGCAGCTTAGTTAGAACGCAAGAGACCCAGTACTTC. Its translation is CASSLVRTQETQYF.